Listed below are T cell receptor beta chains from one sample, sequenced in a study of T cells in Graves' hyperthyroidism and ophthalmopathy. One entry per CDR3 protein results from TCRdb running MiXCR on the multiplex PCR reads. The table shows around 620,000 distinct CDR3 sequences, with 12% to 15% occurring only once. Sequenced: blood. These receptors all stem from a woman between 18 and 29 years old with Graves' ophthalmopathy. Both conserved end residues are part of each CDR3. A D gene is named only where the DNA matches it firmly. Clone size is not always given. Where it is, it says once, few, many or a class for expanded clones.

clone size: -; D gene: -; J gene: TRBJ1-1; V gene: TRBV4-1; CDR3 length: 13; CDR3 protein: CASALTANTEAFF; CDR3 DNA: TGCGCCAGCGCCTTGACAGCTAACACTGAAGCTTTCTTT
clone size: many; D gene: TRBD1; J gene: TRBJ1-4; V gene: TRBV2; CDR3 length: 17; CDR3 protein: CASSERAGGLTNEKLFF; CDR3 DNA: TGTGCCAGCAGTGAAAGGGCAGGGGGCCTAACTAATGAAAAACTGTTTTTT
clone size: -; D gene: -; J gene: TRBJ1-2; V gene: TRBV30; CDR3 length: 14; CDR3 protein: CARSRLTVNYGYTF; CDR3 DNA: TGTGCCCGGAGTCGGTTGACAGTCAACTATGGCTACACCTTC
clone size: many; D gene: TRBD2; J gene: TRBJ2-7; V gene: TRBV7-3; CDR3 length: 14; CDR3 protein: CASSRTSGPYEQYF; CDR3 DNA: TGTGCCAGCAGCCGGACTAGCGGCCCCTACGAGCAGTACTTC
clone size: many; D gene: -; J gene: TRBJ2-5; V gene: TRBV2; CDR3 length: 15; CDR3 protein: CASSEGGGLQETQYF; CDR3 DNA: TGTGCCAGCAGTGAGGGGGGGGGCCTCCAAGAGACCCAGTACTTC
clone size: many; D gene: -; J gene: TRBJ2-7; V gene: TRBV20-1; CDR3 length: 14; CDR3 protein: CSARDETVPYEQYF; CDR3 DNA: TGCAGTGCTAGAGATGAGACAGTCCCCTACGAGCAGTACTTC
clone size: -; D gene: TRBD1; J gene: TRBJ2-7; V gene: TRBV30; CDR3 length: 15; CDR3 protein: CAWSGVLTGLGEQYF; CDR3 DNA: TGTGCCTGGAGCGGGGTTCTGACAGGGTTGGGTGAGCAGTACTTC
clone size: -; D gene: -; J gene: TRBJ2-1; V gene: TRBV11-2; CDR3 length: 20; CDR3 protein: CASSLGRLLERGSSYNEQFF; CDR3 DNA: TGTGCCAGCAGCTTAGGGAGACTCCTGGAAAGGGGGAGCTCCTACAATGAGCAGTTCTTC
clone size: many; D gene: TRBD2; J gene: TRBJ2-7; V gene: TRBV28; CDR3 length: 16; CDR3 protein: CASSLGLAEGGYEQYF; CDR3 DNA: TGTGCCAGCAGTTTGGGACTAGCCGAAGGGGGCTACGAGCAGTACTTC
clone size: many; D gene: TRBD2; J gene: TRBJ2-5; V gene: TRBV27; CDR3 length: 16; CDR3 protein: CASSLRGLAGVETQYF; CDR3 DNA: TGTGCCAGCAGTTTGCGCGGACTAGCGGGAGTGGAGACCCAGTACTTC
clone size: many; D gene: TRBD1; J gene: TRBJ2-5; V gene: TRBV28; CDR3 length: 14; CDR3 protein: CASSPTGGSETQYF; CDR3 DNA: TGTGCCAGCAGCCCGACAGGGGGCTCAGAGACCCAGTACTTC
clone size: -; D gene: -; J gene: TRBJ2-2; V gene: TRBV9; CDR3 length: 16; CDR3 protein: CASSVGVRGDTGELFF; CDR3 DNA: TGTGCCAGCAGCGTCGGTGTTCGAGGGGACACCGGGGAGCTGTTTTTT
clone size: many; D gene: TRBD1; J gene: TRBJ2-7; V gene: TRBV7-2; CDR3 length: 15; CDR3 protein: CASSRDRSTSYEQYF; CDR3 DNA: TGTGCCAGCAGCCGGGACAGATCTACGTCCTACGAGCAGTACTTC
clone size: many; D gene: -; J gene: TRBJ2-2; V gene: TRBV2; CDR3 length: 13; CDR3 protein: CASRVGTTGELFF; CDR3 DNA: TGTGCCAGCAGGGTTGGAACCACCGGGGAGCTGTTTTTT
clone size: many; D gene: -; J gene: TRBJ2-3; V gene: TRBV27; CDR3 length: 14; CDR3 protein: CASSFRPGKNTQYF; CDR3 DNA: TGTGCCAGCAGTTTCCGACCGGGAAAGAACACGCAGTATTTT
clone size: -; D gene: -; J gene: TRBJ2-1; V gene: TRBV9; CDR3 length: 14; CDR3 protein: CASSVTSRNNEQFF; CDR3 DNA: TGTGCCAGCAGCGTAACTAGCAGGAACAATGAGCAGTTCTTC
clone size: -; D gene: -; J gene: TRBJ2-6; V gene: TRBV30; CDR3 length: 14; CDR3 protein: CAWRLGPGANVLTF; CDR3 DNA: TGTGCCTGGAGGCTGGGCCCTGGGGCCAACGTCCTGACTTTC
clone size: -; D gene: -; J gene: TRBJ1-4; V gene: TRBV3-1; CDR3 length: 14; CDR3 protein: CASSQDTNGEKLFF; CDR3 DNA: TGTGCCAGCAGCCAAGATACGAATGGGGAAAAACTGTTTTTT
clone size: many; D gene: TRBD2; J gene: TRBJ2-1; V gene: TRBV12-3/TRBV12-4; CDR3 length: 16; CDR3 protein: CASSLGLAGIYNEQFF; CDR3 DNA: TGTGCCAGCAGTTTAGGACTAGCGGGAATATACAATGAGCAGTTCTTC
clone size: many; D gene: -; J gene: TRBJ2-3; V gene: TRBV11-1; CDR3 length: 16; CDR3 protein: CASSRIRVGFPDTQYF; CDR3 DNA: TGTGCCAGCAGCCGAATTCGTGTGGGGTTCCCAGATACGCAGTATTTT
clone size: -; D gene: -; J gene: TRBJ2-3; V gene: TRBV3-1; CDR3 length: 13; CDR3 protein: CASSRPQGPGQYF; CDR3 DNA: TGTGCCAGCAGTAGGCCCCAGGGGCCCGGGCAGTATTTT
clone size: many; D gene: TRBD2; J gene: TRBJ2-1; V gene: TRBV24-1; CDR3 length: 13; CDR3 protein: CAIGLAGGNEQFF; CDR3 DNA: TGTGCCATAGGTCTAGCGGGCGGCAATGAGCAGTTCTTC
clone size: few; D gene: TRBD2; J gene: TRBJ2-1; V gene: TRBV5-1; CDR3 length: 16; CDR3 protein: CASSPGTSGGYNEQFF; CDR3 DNA: TGCGCCAGCAGCCCGGGGACTAGCGGGGGATACAATGAGCAGTTCTTC
clone size: few; D gene: -; J gene: TRBJ2-5; V gene: TRBV5-1; CDR3 length: 16; CDR3 protein: CASSSSIGPSQETQYF; CDR3 DNA: TGCGCCAGCAGCTCATCTATCGGCCCCTCTCAAGAGACCCAGTACTTC
clone size: many; D gene: TRBD1; J gene: TRBJ1-2; V gene: TRBV12-3/TRBV12-4; CDR3 length: 13; CDR3 protein: CASSPDRGGGYTF; CDR3 DNA: TGTGCCAGCAGTCCTGACAGGGGTGGTGGCTACACCTTC
clone size: few; D gene: -; J gene: TRBJ2-7; V gene: TRBV12-5; CDR3 length: 13; CDR3 protein: CASGLAGMMEQYF; CDR3 DNA: TGTGCTAGTGGCCTTGCGGGAATGATGGAGCAGTACTTC
clone size: many; D gene: -; J gene: TRBJ1-1; V gene: TRBV12-3/TRBV12-4; CDR3 length: 12; CDR3 protein: CASRRLNTEAFF; CDR3 DNA: TGTGCCAGCAGACGCTTGAACACTGAAGCTTTCTTT
clone size: many; D gene: -; J gene: TRBJ2-7; V gene: TRBV6-6; CDR3 length: 15; CDR3 protein: CASSYSAGRSYEQYF; CDR3 DNA: TGTGCCAGCAGTTACTCGGCAGGGCGCTCCTACGAGCAGTACTTC
clone size: many; D gene: -; J gene: TRBJ2-1; V gene: TRBV12-3/TRBV12-4; CDR3 length: 17; CDR3 protein: CASSFRVLGRRAVEQFF; CDR3 DNA: TGTGCCAGCAGTTTTAGGGTTCTGGGTCGCAGGGCAGTTGAGCAGTTCTTC
clone size: many; D gene: -; J gene: TRBJ1-1; V gene: TRBV18; CDR3 length: 14; CDR3 protein: CASSPGHFNTEAFF; CDR3 DNA: TGTGCCAGCTCACCGGGACACTTTAACACTGAAGCTTTCTTT
clone size: many; D gene: -; J gene: TRBJ2-1; V gene: TRBV24-1; CDR3 length: 14; CDR3 protein: CASSGASSYNEQFF; CDR3 DNA: TGTGCCTCTTCAGGGGCGTCTTCCTACAATGAGCAGTTCTTC
clone size: few; D gene: TRBD2; J gene: TRBJ2-7; V gene: TRBV6-2/TRBV6-3; CDR3 length: 14; CDR3 protein: CASSSGTSPHEQYF; CDR3 DNA: TGTGCCAGCAGTTCCGGGACTAGCCCCCACGAGCAGTACTTC
clone size: many; D gene: TRBD1; J gene: TRBJ2-7; V gene: TRBV2; CDR3 length: 13; CDR3 protein: CASRGTGRYEQYF; CDR3 DNA: TGTGCCAGCCGTGGGACAGGGAGGTACGAGCAGTACTTC
clone size: many; D gene: TRBD1; J gene: TRBJ1-5; V gene: TRBV30; CDR3 length: 16; CDR3 protein: CAWSAGQGRVNQPQHF; CDR3 DNA: TGTGCCTGGAGTGCGGGACAGGGACGGGTGAATCAGCCCCAGCATTTT
clone size: -; D gene: TRBD1; J gene: TRBJ2-2; V gene: TRBV24-1; CDR3 length: 16; CDR3 protein: CATSDPDRGNTGELLF; CDR3 DNA: TGTGCCACCAGTGACCCGGACAGGGGCAACACCGGGGAGCTGCTTTTT
clone size: many; D gene: TRBD1; J gene: TRBJ2-1; V gene: TRBV5-1; CDR3 length: 16; CDR3 protein: CASSLGGTGIPNEQFF; CDR3 DNA: TGCGCCAGCAGCTTGGGAGGGACAGGGATCCCGAATGAGCAGTTCTTC
clone size: -; D gene: -; J gene: TRBJ1-1; V gene: TRBV5-5; CDR3 length: 14; CDR3 protein: CASSLGDPNTEAFF; CDR3 DNA: TGTGCCAGCAGCTTGGGGGATCCGAACACTGAAGCTTTCTTT
clone size: few; D gene: -; J gene: TRBJ2-1; V gene: TRBV28; CDR3 length: 12; CDR3 protein: CASSIPDGEQFF; CDR3 DNA: TGTGCCAGCAGTATCCCGGACGGTGAGCAGTTCTTC
clone size: -; D gene: -; J gene: TRBJ1-2; V gene: TRBV29-1; CDR3 length: 13; CDR3 protein: CSVGRGGGYGYTF; CDR3 DNA: TGCAGCGTTGGGAGGGGGGGGGGTTATGGCTACACCTTC
clone size: -; D gene: TRBD1; J gene: TRBJ2-3; V gene: TRBV5-6; CDR3 length: 15; CDR3 protein: CASSGGTGRTDTQYF; CDR3 DNA: TGTGCCAGCAGCGGGGGGACAGGGCGCACAGATACGCAGTATTTT
clone size: many; D gene: -; J gene: TRBJ1-1; V gene: TRBV27; CDR3 length: 18; CDR3 protein: CASSSMKGGGWIGGEAFF; CDR3 DNA: TGTGCCAGCAGTTCCATGAAAGGGGGGGGGTGGATAGGAGGTGAAGCTTTCTTT
clone size: many; D gene: -; J gene: TRBJ2-5; V gene: TRBV19; CDR3 length: 15; CDR3 protein: CASSIARQDQETQYF; CDR3 DNA: TGTGCCAGTAGTATAGCGAGACAGGACCAAGAGACCCAGTACTTC
clone size: -; D gene: TRBD1; J gene: TRBJ2-7; V gene: TRBV9; CDR3 length: 15; CDR3 protein: CASSVGGTGRYEQYF; CDR3 DNA: TGTGCCAGCAGCGTAGGAGGGACAGGGCGCTACGAGCAGTACTTC
clone size: few; D gene: TRBD2; J gene: TRBJ2-5; V gene: TRBV9; CDR3 length: 16; CDR3 protein: CASSVRAGGLQETQYF; CDR3 DNA: TGTGCCAGCAGCGTGAGAGCGGGAGGCCTCCAAGAGACCCAGTACTTC
clone size: -; D gene: -; J gene: TRBJ1-1; V gene: TRBV18; CDR3 length: 16; CDR3 protein: CASSPRLTGMNTEAFF; CDR3 DNA: TGTGCCAGCTCCCCGCGATTGACAGGAATGAACACTGAAGCTTTCTTT
clone size: many; D gene: -; J gene: TRBJ2-7; V gene: TRBV12-3/TRBV12-4; CDR3 length: 13; CDR3 protein: CASSFGRATEQYF; CDR3 DNA: TGTGCCAGCAGTTTCGGTCGGGCAACCGAGCAGTACTTC
clone size: many; D gene: -; J gene: TRBJ2-1; V gene: TRBV20-1; CDR3 length: 16; CDR3 protein: CSARDEEGSSYNEQFF; CDR3 DNA: TGCAGTGCTAGAGATGAAGAGGGAAGCTCCTACAATGAGCAGTTCTTC